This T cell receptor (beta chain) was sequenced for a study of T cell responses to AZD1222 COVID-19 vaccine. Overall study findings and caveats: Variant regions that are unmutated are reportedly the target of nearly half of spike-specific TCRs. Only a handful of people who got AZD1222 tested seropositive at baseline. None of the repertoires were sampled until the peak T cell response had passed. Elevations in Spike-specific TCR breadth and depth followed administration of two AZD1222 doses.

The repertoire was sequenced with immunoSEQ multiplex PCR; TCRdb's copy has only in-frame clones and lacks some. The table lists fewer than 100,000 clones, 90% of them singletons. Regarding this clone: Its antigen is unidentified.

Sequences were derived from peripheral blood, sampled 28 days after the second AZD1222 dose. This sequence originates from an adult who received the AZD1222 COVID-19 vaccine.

CDR3 in DNA: TGTGCCAGTACCCCGGGCCTCCGGGCCAATGAGCAGTTCTTC. Encoded protein: CASTPGLRANEQFF. The chain combines TRBV19 with TRBJ2-1; D is uncertain. In germline, CDR1 is LNHDA, CDR2 SQIVND (reference sequence). The V end was cut by 7 bases, the J end by 6 bases, with 16 bases between. The CDR3 has 14 residues.